These 27 T cell receptor beta chains share one sample of origin, sequenced in a study of response to subunit inactivated influenza vaccine. TCRdb ran MiXCR on the RT-PCR reads and lists one entry per CDR3 protein. The data hold fewer than 800,000 distinct CDR3 sequences, with 15% to 19% observed a single time. Material: PBMCs from blood, obtained 11 to 12 days after vaccination. The receptor source for this set is a man between 45 and 60 years old who received an inactivated influenza vaccine.

The gene calls are TRBV7-2 and TRBJ2-1; TRBD1 matches 9 bases. This CDR3 is 16 amino acids long. Germline-derived CDR1 and CDR2 are SGHTA and FQGNSA. V trimming: 5 bases; J trimming: 4 bases; junction bases outside the gene matches: 9. The CDR3 bases are TGTGCCAGCAGCCAAACCGGGACAGGGCCATACAATGAGCAGTTCTTC. Protein sequence: CASSQTGTGPYNEQFF.

This clonotype has ten or more counts. V usage is TRBV5-5 and J usage is TRBJ1-6, with 7 bases aligning to TRBD1. This CDR3 region has 15 residues. Trimming at V came to 0 bases and at J to 7 bases, leaving 4 bases not matched to a gene. In germline, CDR1 is SGHKS, CDR2 YYEKEE (reference sequence). CDR3 region: CASSLASRGNSPLHF. As DNA, the CDR3 is TGTGCCAGCAGCTTGGCCAGCAGGGGGAATTCACCCCTCCACTTT.

This clonotype came up a few times. CDR3 DNA: TGTGCCAGCTCACCACAAGAGGTGTACAGACGAAACACCGGGGAGCTGTTTTTT. Translating it yields CASSPQEVYRRNTGELFF. The chain uses TRBV18 and TRBJ2-2; D gene uncertain. This CDR3 contains 18 residues. In germline, CDR1 is KGHSH, CDR2 LQKENI. With 1 base removed from V and 2 bases from J, the gap between germline ends came to 17 bases.

This clonotype was recorded many times. V is TRBV6-2 or TRBV6-3 and J is TRBJ1-1; 7 bases match TRBD1. This CDR3 has 16 residues. The V segment lost 1 base and the J segment 4 bases; nucleotides outside the gene matches: 9. In germline, CDR1 is MNHEY, CDR2 SVGEGT. Here the CDR3 reads CASSYFKGALGTEAFF. The DNA for the CDR3 is TGTGCCAGCAGTTACTTTAAGGGGGCGTTGGGCACTGAAGCTTTCTTT.

This clonotype was picked up many times. The DNA for the CDR3 is TGTGCCTGGAGCGTACGGCCCAGGGGTTCCTACAATGAGCAGTTCTTC. Translation gives CAWSVRPRGSYNEQFF. The rearrangement joins TRBV30 to TRBJ2-1, with D perhaps TRBD1 (6 bases). The length of the CDR3 is 16 residues. V lost 3 bases and J 1 base, leaving 16 bases between the germline ends. Per the germline V gene, CDR1 is GTSNPN and CDR2 is SVGIG (reference sequence).

This chain uses TRBV7-3 with TRBJ2-1; the match to TRBD2 covers 8 bases. V gave up 3 bases and J gave up 7 bases; unmatched junction bases: 8. The CDR3 is 15 amino acids. Germline values: CDR1 SGHTA, CDR2 FQGTGA. The CDR3 sequence: CASSFNSGTRNEQFF. CDR3 coding DNA: TGTGCCAGCAGCTTCAATAGCGGGACCCGGAATGAGCAGTTCTTC.

This clonotype has a handful of counts. J is TRBJ2-4 and V is TRBV20-1; the D gene could be TRBD1 or TRBD2 (7 bases each). This CDR3 has 15 amino acids. Trimming stripped 4 bases from V and 4 bases from J, with 17 bases between. Germline V CDR1 and CDR2: DFQATT, SNEGSKA (reference sequence). The CDR3 loop reads CSATVGGTVKNIQYF. In nucleotides, the CDR3 is TGCAGTGCTACTGTGGGAGGGACAGTAAAAAACATTCAGTACTTC.

The V gene is TRBV5-1, the J gene TRBJ1-4; the D is unclear. The CDR3 consists of 14 residues. V lost 3 bases and J 8 bases, leaving 14 bases between the germline ends. Germline-derived CDR1 and CDR2 are SGHRS and YFSETQ. DNA for the CDR3: TGCGCCAGCAGCTCAGGAGGTTCCGGAGAAAAACTGTTTTTT. It translates to CASSSGGSGEKLFF.

There are a few counts of this clonotype. This rearrangement joins TRBV2 to TRBJ2-5; 10 bases line up with TRBD1. Germline lookup yields CDR1 SNHLY and CDR2 FYNNEI. V gave up 4 bases and J gave up 2 bases; unmatched junction bases: 4. The CDR3 consists of 15 residues. The CDR3 here is CASSVDRGRQETQYF. The CDR3 DNA reads as TGTGCCAGCAGTGTAGACAGGGGGCGGCAAGAGACCCAGTACTTC.

The chain joins TRBV5-5 to TRBJ2-7; D is undetermined. The CDR3 runs 14 residues. The ends were cut back, 0 bases at V and 6 bases at J, with 13 bases in the middle. Germline V gene data show CDR1 as SGHKS and CDR2 as YYEKEE (reference sequence). The CDR3 DNA reads as TGTGCCAGCAGCTTGGGGGCAGCTGAACGCGAGCAGTACTTC. Its translation is CASSLGAAEREQYF. Full variable domain (rest looked up from reference TRBV5-5 and TRBJ2-7): DAGVTQSPTHLIKTRGQQVTLRCSPISGHKSVSWYQQVLGQGPQFIFQYYEKEERGRGNFPDRFSARQFPNYSSELNVNALLLGDSALYLCASSLGAAEREQYFGPGTRLTVT.

On this clonotype itself: One end of the junction varies from germline; a read error may be responsible. This rearrangement joins TRBV11-2 to TRBJ2-1, with TRBD2 matching 9 bases. Germline lookup yields CDR1 SGHAT and CDR2 FQNNGV. This CDR3 comprises 16 residues. CDR3 nucleotides: TGTGCCGGCAGCTCTTTAGCGGGAGTCTCCTACAATGAGCAGTTCTTC. It translates to CAGSSLAGVSYNEQFF. Drawing the rest from reference TRBV11-2 and TRBJ2-1, the complete variable domain is EAGVAQSPRYKIIEKRQSVAFWCNPISGHATLYWYQQILGQGPKLLIQFQNNGVVDDSQLPKDRFSAERLKGVDSTLKIQPAKLEDSAVYLCAGSSLAGVSYNEQFFGPGTRLTVL.

J is TRBJ1-4 and V is TRBV4-2, with D hard to call. In germline, CDR1 is LGHNA, CDR2 YNFKEQ. Trimming cost V 0 bases and J 7 bases, with 15 bases left between them. The CDR3 runs to 16 residues. This CDR3 reads CASSQDPPPRGEKLFF. The CDR3 DNA reads TGTGCCAGCAGCCAAGATCCCCCGCCGCGGGGTGAAAAACTGTTTTTT.

J is TRBJ2-5 and V is TRBV7-2, with no clear D. Germline CDR1 reads SGHTA; CDR2 reads FQGNSA. This CDR3 has 13 amino acids. Trimming cost V 1 base and J 1 base, with 4 bases left between them. The CDR3: CASSLVFQETQYF. DNA for the CDR3: TGTGCCAGCAGCTTAGTGTTCCAAGAGACCCAGTACTTC.

This clonotype was picked up a small number of times. The V and J genes are TRBV30 and TRBJ2-2; possible D gene TRBD1, 5 bases. Germline V gene sequence: CDR1 GTSNPN, CDR2 SVGIG (reference sequence). Trimming left V 4 bases short and J 1 base short, with 10 bases between. The CDR3 has 14 residues. CDR3 in amino acids: CAWKQDLNTGELFF. CDR3 DNA: TGTGCCTGGAAACAGGACCTGAACACCGGGGAGCTGTTTTTT. The complete variable domain, with remaining parts taken from reference TRBV30 and TRBJ2-2, reads SQTIHQWPATLVQPVGSPLSLECTVEGTSNPNLYWYRQAAGRGLQLLFYSVGIGQISSEVPQNLSASRPQDRQFILSSKKLLLSDSGFYLCAWKQDLNTGELFFGEGSRLTVL.

In its sample, this clonotype was seen a few times. V gene TRBV7-3 combines with J gene TRBJ2-2, with D perhaps matching TRBD1 (5 bases). CDR3 length: 15 amino acids. From germline, CDR1 is SGHTA and CDR2 FQGTGA. The V end lost 0 bases, the J end lost 3 bases, and 8 bases lay between the germline ends. This CDR3 is CASSLTGPHTGELFF. DNA of the CDR3: TGTGCCAGCAGCTTAACGGGGCCTCACACCGGGGAGCTGTTTTTT.

This clonotype appeared a few times. V and J are TRBV12-3 or TRBV12-4 and TRBJ1-2; 9 bases fit TRBD1. Trimming took 6 bases from V and 3 from J; bases not matched to a gene: 5. The CDR3 extends over 14 amino acids. CDR3 DNA: TGTGCCAGCAGACAAACAGGGGGCGACTATGGCTACACCTTC. Protein product: CASRQTGGDYGYTF.

This rearrangement joins TRBV4-1 to TRBJ2-5, with 7 bases lining up with TRBD2. Trimming cost V 4 bases and J 3 bases; bases outside gene matches: 5. The germline V gene has CDR1 MGHRA and CDR2 YSYEKL. CDR3 size: 14 residues. CDR3 in DNA: TGCGCCAGCAGCCTGCTAGCGGAGAAAGAGACCCAGTACTTC. Translation: CASSLLAEKETQYF.

This clonotype has more than one count but fewer than ten. This rearrangement joins TRBV28 to TRBJ2-1, with D possibly matching TRBD2 (5 bases). The CDR3 consists of 18 residues. V was cut by 4 bases and J by 4 bases, with 23 bases left in between. CDR1 MDHEN and CDR2 SYDVKM come from the germline V gene. The CDR3 region has the DNA TGTGCCAGCAGTTCCCGAGGACTTATAGTTAGCTCTTACAATGAGCAGTTCTTC. It is translated as CASSSRGLIVSSYNEQFF.

The chain links TRBV12-3 or TRBV12-4 to TRBJ2-1, with TRBD2 identical over 9 bases. V trimming: 6 bases; J trimming: 10 bases; junction bases outside the gene matches: 4. The CDR3 is 12 amino acids. The CDR3 sequence: CASSRAGGEQFF. CDR3 DNA: TGTGCCAGCAGCCGAGCGGGGGGAGAGCAGTTCTTC.

This clonotype showed up just a few times. The rearrangement uses TRBV6-1 and TRBJ1-6; D ambiguous. Per germline, CDR1 MNHNS and CDR2 SASEGT. V dropped 7 bases and J dropped 4 bases, with 17 bases sitting between them. CDR3 length: 16 residues. The CDR3 nucleotides are TGTGCCAGCAAAAAGGGCGGGGTAGTTTATAATTCACCCCTCCACTTT. Its protein product is CASKKGGVVYNSPLHF.

The chain carries TRBV12-5 and TRBJ1-1; no definite D call. Germline loops: CDR1 LGHNT, CDR2 FRNRAP. V was pared by 1 base and J by 4 bases, with 4 bases between. This CDR3 contains 12 residues. This CDR3 reads CASGLGLTEAFF. The CDR3 nucleotides read TGTGCTAGTGGTTTGGGCCTCACTGAAGCTTTCTTT.

This chain links TRBV11-1 with TRBJ2-1, with 11 bases that match TRBD2. The CDR3 is 17 amino acids. The J segment lost 12 bases and the V segment lost 5 bases, leaving 18 bases of the junction unmatched. The germline V gene has CDR1 SGHAT and CDR2 FQDESV (reference sequence). Here the CDR3 DNA reads TGTGCCAGCAGCACCGGGACAGAGTCACTAGCGGGAGCCGCGCAGTTCTTC. This sequence encodes CASSTGTESLAGAAQFF.

This clonotype came up a few times. This chain joins TRBV29-1 and TRBJ1-1; D possibly corresponds to TRBD1 (6 bases). Per germline, CDR1 SQVTM and CDR2 ANQGSEA. The CDR3 has 14 residues. Trimming removed 6 bases from V and 4 bases from J, with 18 bases in between. The chain's CDR3 is CSVARTGGGTEAFF. The CDR3 nucleotides are TGCAGCGTCGCAAGAACGGGGGGCGGCACTGAAGCTTTCTTT. The full variable domain, in which reference TRBV29-1 and TRBJ1-1 provide the parts outside the CDR3, is SAVISQKPSRDICQRGTSLTIQCQVDSQVTMMFWYRQQPGQSLTLIATANQGSEATYESGFVIDKFPISRPNLTFSTLTVSNMSPEDSSIYLCSVARTGGGTEAFFGQGTRLTVV.

This sequence joins TRBV5-1 and TRBJ2-5; tentatively, D is TRBD1 or TRBD2 (5 bases each). From germline, CDR1 is SGHRS and CDR2 YFSETQ. The CDR3 has 15 amino acids. V lost 3 bases and J 3 bases, leaving 15 bases between the germline ends. CDR3 residues: CASSSDTGTEETQYF. The DNA of the CDR3 is TGCGCCAGCAGCTCAGATACCGGGACGGAAGAGACCCAGTACTTC.

This clonotype was counted only a few times. This chain joins TRBV7-8 and TRBJ1-4; D gene ambiguous. Deletions cut 2 bases from V and 5 bases from J, with 9 bases between. The CDR3 is 14 amino acids. From germline, CDR1 is SGHVS and CDR2 FQNEAQ. The CDR3: CASSLIHSNEKLFF. CDR3 DNA sequence: TGTGCCAGCAGCTTAATACACAGCAATGAAAAACTGTTTTTT.

This clonotype has just a few counts. The chain recombines TRBV15 with TRBJ2-1; D ambiguous. Deletions cut 1 base from V and 3 bases from J, with 10 bases between. The CDR3 sequence is 15 residues long. Germline loops: CDR1 LNHNV, CDR2 YYDKDF (reference sequence). This CDR3 reads CATSRALVGYNEQFF. CDR3 nucleotide sequence: TGTGCCACCAGCAGAGCCCTAGTGGGCTACAATGAGCAGTTCTTC.

This clonotype was detected ten times or more. The V and J genes are TRBV5-1 and TRBJ2-2; 7 bases agree with TRBD1. V dropped 0 bases and J dropped 6; count of bases not matched to a gene: 2. The germline V gene encodes CDR1 SGHRS and CDR2 YFSETQ. This CDR3 has 14 residues. The CDR3 spells CASSLAGTAGELFF. CDR3 sequence (DNA): TGCGCCAGCAGCTTGGCCGGGACAGCCGGGGAGCTGTTTTTT. Drawing the rest from reference TRBV5-1 and TRBJ2-2, the complete variable domain is KAGVTQTPRYLIKTRGQQVTLSCSPISGHRSVSWYQQTPGQGLQFLFEYFSETQRNKGNFPGRFSGRQFSNSRSEMNVSTLELGDSALYLCASSLAGTAGELFFGEGSRLTVL.